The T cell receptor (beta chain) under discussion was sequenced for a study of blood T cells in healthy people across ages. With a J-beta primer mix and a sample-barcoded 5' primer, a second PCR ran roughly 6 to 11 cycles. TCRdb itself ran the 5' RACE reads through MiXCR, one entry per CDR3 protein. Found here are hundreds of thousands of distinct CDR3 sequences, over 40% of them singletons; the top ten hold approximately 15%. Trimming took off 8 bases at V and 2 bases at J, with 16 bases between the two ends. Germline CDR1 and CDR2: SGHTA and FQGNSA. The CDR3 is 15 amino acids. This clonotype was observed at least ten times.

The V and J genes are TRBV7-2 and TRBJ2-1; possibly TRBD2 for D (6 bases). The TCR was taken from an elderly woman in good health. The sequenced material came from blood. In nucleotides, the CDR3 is TGTGCCAGCTGCCGGGTTAGCGGACCCTACAATGAGCAGTTCTTC. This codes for CASCRVSGPYNEQFF.